The clone carrying this TCR beta chain was detected once. The germline V gene has CDR1 SGHDN and CDR2 FVKESK. V lost 0 bases to trimming and J lost 12 bases; unmatched junction nucleotides: 15. CDR3 length: 16 residues. This entry belongs to a study of blood T cell repertoires in COVID-19. Study-wide context: Material from acute and convalescent COVID-19 was sourced from the United States, Italy and Spain. PBMCs, B-cell-depleted T cells, or T cells were the source of the cDNA or gDNA that made up the material.

In the original processing: Reference gene primers were amplified, and this amplification served to estimate nucleated cell counts. Assay: immunoSEQ multiplex PCR; the TCRdb copy retains only in-frame clones and omits some. Clone size and V and J calls were adopted from that table, with D and trimming inferred from the DNA. The sample includes about 250,000 clones, about 80% of them seen just once. The chain carries TRBV14 and TRBJ2-7; 9 bases are a match to TRBD1. Sequencing used peripheral blood. This TCR was sampled from a man older than 75 with acute or convalescent COVID-19. The CDR3 sequence is CASSQEGGWGTGRGYF. In DNA, the CDR3 is TGTGCCAGCAGCCAAGAAGGCGGCTGGGGGACAGGGCGTGGGTACTTC. The complete variable domain, with remaining parts taken from reference TRBV14 and TRBJ2-7, reads EAGVTQFPSHSVIEKGQTVTLRCDPISGHDNLYWYRRVMGKEIKFLLHFVKESKQDESGMPNNRFLAERTGGTYSTLKVQPAELEDSGVYFCASSQEGGWGTGRGYFGPGTRLTVT.